A selection of T cell receptor beta chains follows, all from one sample in a study of blood T cell repertoires in COVID-19. Clones were read by immunoSEQ multiplex PCR, and TCRdb kept only the in-frame ones, dropping some. The sample lists around 83,000 clones; roughly 89% were seen once. The sequencing sample was made of peripheral blood. The source is a man between 65 and 85 years old with active or convalescent COVID-19. CDR3s include the opening cysteine and the closing phenylalanine or tryptophan. The D gene is left open where the match is weak. Clone size is shown for a subset of rows, as once, few, many or a class of expanded clone.

J gene | D gene | clone size | V gene | CDR3 DNA | CDR3 protein
TRBJ1-4 | - | - | TRBV4-3 | TGCGCCAGCAGCCCCCTGTGGTCCGCGGGGGAAAAACTGTTTTTT | CASSPLWSAGEKLFF
TRBJ1-1 | TRBD1 | - | TRBV5-1 | TGCGCCAGCAGCGGACAGGCGAACACTGAAGCTTTCTTT | CASSGQANTEAFF
TRBJ1-2 | - | - | TRBV6-5 | TGTGCCAGCAGCCGGACAGAAACCTATGGCTACACCTTC | CASSRTETYGYTF
TRBJ1-5 | - | - | TRBV6-5 | TGTGCCAGCAGCAAACTAGGCGAGCCCCAGCATTTT | CASSKLGEPQHF
TRBJ2-7 | - | - | TRBV5-1 | TGCGCCAGCAGCTTGCTAGCTGGGGGCTTCTACGAGCAGTACTTC | CASSLLAGGFYEQYF
TRBJ2-7 | - | - | TRBV28 | TGTGCCAGCAGTTTATCCAGGGAACTTGACGAGCAGTACTTC | CASSLSRELDEQYF
TRBJ2-7 | - | - | TRBV7-2 | TGTGCCAGCAGCTTAGGACGGGAGTCCGAGCAGTACTTC | CASSLGRESEQYF
TRBJ2-5 | - | - | TRBV11-2 | TGTGCCAGCAGCTTTACTAGGGCTGTACAAGAGACCCAGTACTTC | CASSFTRAVQETQYF
TRBJ2-1 | - | once | TRBV7-9 | TGTGCCAGCAGTCAACAATACGGGGGCAATGAGCAGTTCTTC | CASSQQYGGNEQFF
TRBJ1-1 | TRBD1 | - | TRBV30 | TGTGCCTGGAGTAGGGACAGGGGTGATCTTACTGAAGCTTTCTTT | CAWSRDRGDLTEAFF
TRBJ1-4 | TRBD1 | once | TRBV19 | TGTGCCAGTAGTGACGGGACAGGACAACGTGAAAAACTGTTTTTT | CASSDGTGQREKLFF
TRBJ2-7 | - | - | TRBV5-1 | TGCGCCAGCAGCAACCGGGACAATGCGAAGCAGTACTTC | CASSNRDNAKQYF
TRBJ2-3 | - | - | TRBV28 | TGTGCCAGCAACGTTGGCCGCACAGATACGCAGTATTTT | CASNVGRTDTQYF
TRBJ1-2 | TRBD1 | - | TRBV10-3 | TGTGCCATCAGTGAGGCCCAGGGGGGTGGCTACACCTTC | CAISEAQGGGYTF
TRBJ1-2 | TRBD1 | - | TRBV29-1 | TGCAGCGTTGAAGATCACAGGGGGGATGGCTACACCTTC | CSVEDHRGDGYTF
TRBJ2-3 | - | - | TRBV7-2 | TGTGCCAGCAGCTCGACCAGGATCACAGATACGCAGTATTTT | CASSSTRITDTQYF